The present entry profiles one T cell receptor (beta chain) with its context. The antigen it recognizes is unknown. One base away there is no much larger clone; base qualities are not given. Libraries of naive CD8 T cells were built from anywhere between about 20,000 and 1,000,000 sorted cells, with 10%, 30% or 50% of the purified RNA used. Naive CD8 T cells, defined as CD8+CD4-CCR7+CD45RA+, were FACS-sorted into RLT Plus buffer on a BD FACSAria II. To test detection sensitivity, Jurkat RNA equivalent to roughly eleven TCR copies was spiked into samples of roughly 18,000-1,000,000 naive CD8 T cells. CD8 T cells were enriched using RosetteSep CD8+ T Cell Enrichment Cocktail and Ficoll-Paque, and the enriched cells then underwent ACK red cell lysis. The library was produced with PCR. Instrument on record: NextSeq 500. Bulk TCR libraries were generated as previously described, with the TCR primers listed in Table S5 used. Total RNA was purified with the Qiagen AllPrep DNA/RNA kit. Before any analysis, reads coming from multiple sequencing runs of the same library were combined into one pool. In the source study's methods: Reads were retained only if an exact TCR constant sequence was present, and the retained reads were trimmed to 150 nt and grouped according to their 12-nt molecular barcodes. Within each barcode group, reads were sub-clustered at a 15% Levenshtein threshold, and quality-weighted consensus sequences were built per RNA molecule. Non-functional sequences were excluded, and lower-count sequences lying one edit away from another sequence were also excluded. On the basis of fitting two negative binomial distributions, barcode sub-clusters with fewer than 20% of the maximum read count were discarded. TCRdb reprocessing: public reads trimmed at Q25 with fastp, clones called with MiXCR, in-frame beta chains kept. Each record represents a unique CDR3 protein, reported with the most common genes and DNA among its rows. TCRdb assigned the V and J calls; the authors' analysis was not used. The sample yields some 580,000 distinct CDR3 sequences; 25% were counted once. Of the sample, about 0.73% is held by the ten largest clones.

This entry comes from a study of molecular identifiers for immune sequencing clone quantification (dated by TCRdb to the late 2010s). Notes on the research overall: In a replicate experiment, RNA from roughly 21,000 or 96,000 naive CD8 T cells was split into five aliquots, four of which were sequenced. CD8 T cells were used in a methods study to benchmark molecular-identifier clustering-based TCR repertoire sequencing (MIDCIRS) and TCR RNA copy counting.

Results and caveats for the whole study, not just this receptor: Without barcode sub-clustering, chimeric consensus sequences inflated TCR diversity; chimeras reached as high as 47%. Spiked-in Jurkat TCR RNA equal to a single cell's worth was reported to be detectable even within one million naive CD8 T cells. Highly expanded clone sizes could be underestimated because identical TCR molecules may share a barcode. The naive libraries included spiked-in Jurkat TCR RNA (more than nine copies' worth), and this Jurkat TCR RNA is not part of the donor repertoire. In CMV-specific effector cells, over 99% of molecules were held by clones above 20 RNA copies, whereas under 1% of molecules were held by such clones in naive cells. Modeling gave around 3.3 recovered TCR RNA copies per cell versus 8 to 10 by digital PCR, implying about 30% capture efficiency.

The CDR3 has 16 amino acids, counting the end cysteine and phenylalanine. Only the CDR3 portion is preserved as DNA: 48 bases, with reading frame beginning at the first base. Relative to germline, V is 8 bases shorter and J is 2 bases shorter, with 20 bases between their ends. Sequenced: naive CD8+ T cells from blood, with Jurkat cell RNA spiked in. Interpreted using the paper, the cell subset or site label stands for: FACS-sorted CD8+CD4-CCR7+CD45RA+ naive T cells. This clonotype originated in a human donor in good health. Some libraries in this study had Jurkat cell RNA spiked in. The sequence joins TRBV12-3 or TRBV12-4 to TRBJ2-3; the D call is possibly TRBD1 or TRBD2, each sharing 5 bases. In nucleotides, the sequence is TGTGCCAGCGGGACGCAGGGCCATTCTTACACAGATACGCAGTATTTT. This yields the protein CASGTQGHSYTDTQYF.